This T cell receptor beta chain comes out of a study of identifying expanded T cells in peripheral blood (dated by TCRdb to the late 2010s). Some background on the complete study: Technical replicates were generated by sequencing separate aliquots of the same genomic DNA pool, with four replicates compared pairwise. Study-wide findings and limitations: The binomial model flagged 0.95 to 1.5 differentially abundant clones between technical replicates but 15 to 17 over about 2 weeks and approximately 18 over around four weeks. Across all healthy donors, variance in clone template counts between approximately two-week samples was found to increase significantly with total template count. The authors expected biological variance in healthy repertoires might increase further over much longer intervals such as months to years. Both the number of clones called differentially abundant and the false-positive rate were significantly reduced by the beta-binomial model across all healthy-donor time intervals.

A single count supports this clone. Which antigen it targets is not known. The input lacks base qualities; no much larger clone sits a single base away. During the collection period, no infections or other immune events were recorded for the healthy donors. Blood repertoires from healthy donors were used as a training cohort for calibrating time-dependent variance in a beta-binomial model of differential abundance of T-cell clones. The training cohort included 10 healthy donors, of whom 3 were female and 7 were male. An age range of about 25 to 64 years, with an average of about 45 years, was recorded for the donors. Whole blood, obtained from a commercial supplier, was collected from each healthy donor at three time points spaced around two weeks apart. For immunosequencing, genomic DNA was extracted from unsorted whole blood. Counted from cysteine to phenylalanine, this CDR3 has 13 amino acids. The only DNA kept is the CDR3, 39 bases in frame from the first base. V is cut by 10 bases and J by 7 bases, and the space between the germline ends is 14 bases. As encoded in the germline V gene, CDR1 is KGHSH while CDR2 is LQKENI.

The immunoSEQ Assay, which uses bias-controlled multiplex PCR amplification of genomic DNA, was used to profile TCRbeta CDR3 regions. From the authors' description of their analysis: To quantify the absolute abundance of each unique TCRbeta CDR3 region, the sequences were collapsed and filtered. Differential abundance was tested with a binomial (Fisher-equivalent) model and with a beta-binomial model adding time-dependent variance fitted from healthy donors. Clones with fewer than 5 combined templates were removed, and a clone was called differentially abundant if the clone's Benjamini-Hochberg FDR was below 0.01. In the beta-binomial model, variance was expressed as a function of the total template count across the two samples, in the form v = (b*log(k)+a)^2. The clones in this table, taken by TCRdb from immuneACCESS, are in-frame only. Not every clone is retained; where verified, under half of the shortfall comes from an unresolved V gene, and the cause of the rest is unknown. Clone size and the V and J calls come from that table; the DNA yielded D and trimming. The sample contains around 50,000 clones, approximately 89% of them found a single time. Roughly 3.6% of the sample lies in the top ten.

The sequenced sample consisted of blood. The origin of this receptor is a person aged 18 to 75 in good health. The rearranged chain carries TRBV18 and TRBJ1-6; confidence is insufficient to name the D gene. In nucleotides, the sequence is TGTGCCACCCGACTGGAAGCGAATTCACCCCTCCACTTT. It is translated as CATRLEANSPLHF.